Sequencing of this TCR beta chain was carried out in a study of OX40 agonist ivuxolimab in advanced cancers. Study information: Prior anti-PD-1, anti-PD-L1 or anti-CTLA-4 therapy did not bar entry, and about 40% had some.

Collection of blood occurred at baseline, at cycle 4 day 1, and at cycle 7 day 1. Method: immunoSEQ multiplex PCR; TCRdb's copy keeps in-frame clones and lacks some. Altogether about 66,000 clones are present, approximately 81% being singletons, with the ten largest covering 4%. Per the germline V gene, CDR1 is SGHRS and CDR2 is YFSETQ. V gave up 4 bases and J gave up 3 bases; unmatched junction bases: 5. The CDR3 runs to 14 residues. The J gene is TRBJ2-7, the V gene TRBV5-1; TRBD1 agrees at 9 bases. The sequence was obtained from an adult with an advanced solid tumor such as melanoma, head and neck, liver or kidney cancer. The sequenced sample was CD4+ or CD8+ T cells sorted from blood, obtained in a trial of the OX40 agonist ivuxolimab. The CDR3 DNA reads TGCGCCAGCAGCCTGGGACAGGGAGTCTACGAGCAGTACTTC. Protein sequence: CASSLGQGVYEQYF.